Described below is a single TCR beta chain sequence and its context. Clones were read by immunoSEQ multiplex PCR, and TCRdb kept only the in-frame ones, dropping some. The table lists some 150,000 clones, 81% of them singletons, with about 8% in the top ten. This sample was included in a study of blood T cell repertoires in COVID-19. What was sequenced was peripheral blood. The origin of this receptor is a woman aged 60-70 years with active or convalescent COVID-19.

The CDR3 sequence: CASSYRGLAGGGETQYF. The CDR3 DNA is TGTGCCAGCAGTTACAGGGGACTAGCGGGAGGAGGGGAGACCCAGTACTTC. The chain uses TRBV6-2 or TRBV6-3 and TRBJ2-5; 15 bases are a match to TRBD2. Germline loops: CDR1 MNHEY, CDR2 SVGEGT. The J segment lost 5 bases and the V segment lost 2 bases, leaving 6 bases of the junction unmatched. This CDR3 comprises 17 residues.